These T cell receptor beta chains were read from a single sample in a study of T-cell memory formation after mild COVID-19. TCRdb re-called the 5' RACE reads with MiXCR, one entry per CDR3 protein. The sample lists approximately 290,000 distinct CDR3 sequences; 19% were seen once. The sample consisted of PBMCs or a T cell subset sorted from them (not recorded which). The receptor source for this set is a man younger than 30 who had mild COVID-19 (a few samples of this study predate the infection). Cell type and time point are not known. Both conserved end residues are part of each CDR3. Each record gives: V gene, J gene, clone size, D gene, CDR3 DNA, CDR3 protein. The D gene is left open where the match is weak. Clone size is stated in some rows and not others, as once, few, many or a class when expanded.

TRBV5-6	TRBJ2-7	few	NA	TGTGCCAGCAGCAGCCGGGACGGAGGTAGGGAGCAGTACTTC	CASSSRDGGREQYF
TRBV18	TRBJ2-5	few	TRBD1	TGTGCCAGCTCACTCTCGGACAGGGGCTCAGAGACCCAGTACTTC	CASSLSDRGSETQYF
TRBV7-2	TRBJ2-5	few	NA	TGTGCCAGCAGCTTCCGGGTTACGGAAGAGACCCAGTACTTC	CASSFRVTEETQYF
TRBV9	TRBJ2-2	few	TRBD2	TGTGCCAGCAGCGTAGCTAGCGGGGCGAACACCGGGGAGCTGTTTTTT	CASSVASGANTGELFF
TRBV6-6	TRBJ2-1	NA	NA	TGTGCCAGCAGTTCGGGGTCCAATGAGCAGTTCTTC	CASSSGSNEQFF
TRBV4-3	TRBJ2-1	NA	NA	TGCGCCAGCAGCCAAGATACGAAAAATGAGCAGTTCTTC	CASSQDTKNEQFF
TRBV5-6	TRBJ2-3	many	TRBD2	TGTGCCAGCAGCTTGTTGGCTAGCGGGGACACAGATACGCAGTATTTT	CASSLLASGDTDTQYF
TRBV10-1	TRBJ2-2	NA	TRBD1	TGCGCCAGCAGTGATAGAACAGGGGGCCCCGGGGAGCTGTTTTTT	CASSDRTGGPGELFF
TRBV12-3/TRBV12-4	TRBJ2-2	NA	NA	TGTGCCAGCAGTCGACAGCCGTCCGGGGAGCTGTTTTTT	CASSRQPSGELFF
TRBV5-6	TRBJ1-1	NA	NA	TGTGCCAGCAGCTTGTGGCAGGGCGAAGCTTTCTTT	CASSLWQGEAFF
TRBV20-1	TRBJ2-5	NA	NA	TGCAGTGCTGGGGCAGGGGGGTCGTACCAAGAGACCCAGTACTTC	CSAGAGGSYQETQYF
TRBV7-2	TRBJ2-1	few	TRBD2	TGTGCCAGCAGCTCCGAACTAGCGGGGGGGCCCTACAATGAGCAGTTCTTC	CASSSELAGGPYNEQFF
TRBV12-3/TRBV12-4	TRBJ2-7	many	NA	TGTGCCAGCAGTTTTGCCGGGAGCTCCTACGAGCAGTACTTC	CASSFAGSSYEQYF
TRBV20-1	TRBJ2-2	few	NA	TGCAGTGCTAGAGATCCGACAGTCGGGGAGCTGTTTTTT	CSARDPTVGELFF
TRBV7-6	TRBJ1-1	NA	NA	TGTGCCAGCAGCCAAATGGGGGGCGATTGGACTGAAGCTTTCTTT	CASSQMGGDWTEAFF
TRBV3-1	TRBJ1-1	NA	NA	TGTGCCAGCAGCCCCTTAGGGGGAGGCTCTGAAGCTTTCTTT	CASSPLGGGSEAFF
TRBV13	TRBJ2-2	few	NA	TGTGCCAGCAGCGGAGACCTCGGCGGTACCGGGGAGCTGTTTTTT	CASSGDLGGTGELFF
TRBV7-2	TRBJ2-1	many	NA	TGTGCCAGCAGCCTAGACAGAAACAATGAGCAGTTCTTC	CASSLDRNNEQFF
TRBV5-1	TRBJ1-1	few	NA	TGCGCCACCGGGGTTGGAGGTTTGAACACTGAAGCTTTCTTT	CATGVGGLNTEAFF
TRBV7-2	TRBJ2-2	many	NA	TGTGCCAGCAGCCTCGGTGGGGCGAACACCGGGGAGCTGTTTTTT	CASSLGGANTGELFF
TRBV18	TRBJ1-1	NA	NA	TGTGCCAGCCGGGGGGGCCAGAACACTGAAGCTTTCTTT	CASRGGQNTEAFF
TRBV27	TRBJ2-7	NA	TRBD2	TGTGCCAGCAGATTCACTAGCGGGGTGGAGCAGTACTTC	CASRFTSGVEQYF
TRBV7-2	TRBJ2-1	NA	NA	TGTGCCAGCAGCCCAGGGGTCAGCTCCTACAATGAGCAGTTCTTC	CASSPGVSSYNEQFF
TRBV29-1	TRBJ2-1	few	TRBD1	TGCAGCGTTGGACGCCGACAGGGCAATGAGCAGTTCTTC	CSVGRRQGNEQFF
TRBV9	TRBJ1-6	NA	NA	TGTGCCAGCAGCGTAGAAGGGACCCTGGGTTCACCCCTCCACTTT	CASSVEGTLGSPLHF
TRBV7-8	TRBJ1-2	few	TRBD1	TGTGCCAGCAGCCCCCCGGCAGGGGGCATTAACTATGGCTACACCTTC	CASSPPAGGINYGYTF
TRBV5-5	TRBJ1-4	few	TRBD1	TGTGCCAGCAGGAGACAGGGAGGGACTAGGATGGCTAATGAAAAACTGTTTTTT	CASRRQGGTRMANEKLFF
TRBV10-3	TRBJ2-4	NA	TRBD2	TGTGCCATCAGTGAGAAATTGCTAGCGGGGGGTTTAGTGGCCAAAAACATTCAGTACTTC	CAISEKLLAGGLVAKNIQYF